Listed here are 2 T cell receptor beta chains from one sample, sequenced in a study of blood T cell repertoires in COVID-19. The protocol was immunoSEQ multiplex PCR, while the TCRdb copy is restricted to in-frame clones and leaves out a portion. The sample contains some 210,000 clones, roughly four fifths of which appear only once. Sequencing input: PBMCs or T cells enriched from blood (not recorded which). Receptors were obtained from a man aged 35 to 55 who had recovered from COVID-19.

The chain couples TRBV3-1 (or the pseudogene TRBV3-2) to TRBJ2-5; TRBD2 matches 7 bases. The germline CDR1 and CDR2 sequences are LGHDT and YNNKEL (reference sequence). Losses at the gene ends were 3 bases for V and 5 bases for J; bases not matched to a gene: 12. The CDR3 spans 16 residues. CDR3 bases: TGTGCCAGCAGCCAGGGGATCTCAACTAGCGCGGAGACCCAGTACTTC. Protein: CASSQGISTSAETQYF.

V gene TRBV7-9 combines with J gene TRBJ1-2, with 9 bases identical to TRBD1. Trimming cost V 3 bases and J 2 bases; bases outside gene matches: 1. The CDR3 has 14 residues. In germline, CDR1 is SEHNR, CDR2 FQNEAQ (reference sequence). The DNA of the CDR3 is TGTGCCAGCAGCTTTGGGACAGGGAACTATGGCTACACCTTC. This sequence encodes CASSFGTGNYGYTF.